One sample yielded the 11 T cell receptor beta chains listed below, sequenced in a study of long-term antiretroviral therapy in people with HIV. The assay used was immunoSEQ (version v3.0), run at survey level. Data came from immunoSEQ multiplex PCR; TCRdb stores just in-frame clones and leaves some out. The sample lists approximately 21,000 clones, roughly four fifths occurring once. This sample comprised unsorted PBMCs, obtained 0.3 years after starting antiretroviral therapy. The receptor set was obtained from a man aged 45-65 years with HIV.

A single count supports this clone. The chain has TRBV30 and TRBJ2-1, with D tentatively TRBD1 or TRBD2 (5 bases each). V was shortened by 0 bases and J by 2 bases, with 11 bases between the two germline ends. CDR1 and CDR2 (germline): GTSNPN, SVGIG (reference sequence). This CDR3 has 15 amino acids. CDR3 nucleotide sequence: TGTGCCTGGAGTGTAGGTCAGGGACCCTACAATGAGCAGTTCTTC. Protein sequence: CAWSVGQGPYNEQFF. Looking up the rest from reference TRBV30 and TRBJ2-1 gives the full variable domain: SQTIHQWPATLVQPVGSPLSLECTVEGTSNPNLYWYRQAAGRGLQLLFYSVGIGQISSEVPQNLSASRPQDRQFILSSKKLLLSDSGFYLCAWSVGQGPYNEQFFGPGTRLTVL.

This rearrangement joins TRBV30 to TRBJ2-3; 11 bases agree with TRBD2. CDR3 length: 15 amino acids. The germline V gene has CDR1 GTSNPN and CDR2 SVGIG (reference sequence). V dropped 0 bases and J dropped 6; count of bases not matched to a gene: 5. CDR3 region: CAWSVLAGAGDTQYF. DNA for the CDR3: TGTGCCTGGAGTGTACTAGCGGGGGCAGGGGATACGCAGTATTTT. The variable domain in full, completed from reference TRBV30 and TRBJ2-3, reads SQTIHQWPATLVQPVGSPLSLECTVEGTSNPNLYWYRQAAGRGLQLLFYSVGIGQISSEVPQNLSASRPQDRQFILSSKKLLLSDSGFYLCAWSVLAGAGDTQYFGPGTRLTVL.

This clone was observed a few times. This chain's CDR3 is CASSFTGASAGELFF. The CDR3 DNA reads TGTGCCAGCAGTTTTACAGGGGCTAGCGCCGGGGAGCTGTTTTTT. The gene calls are TRBV6-1 and TRBJ2-2; D is possibly TRBD1 (7 bases). CDR1 is MNHNS and CDR2 is SASEGT in the germline V gene. Trimming left V 5 bases short and J 6 bases short, with 16 bases between. CDR3 length: 15 residues.

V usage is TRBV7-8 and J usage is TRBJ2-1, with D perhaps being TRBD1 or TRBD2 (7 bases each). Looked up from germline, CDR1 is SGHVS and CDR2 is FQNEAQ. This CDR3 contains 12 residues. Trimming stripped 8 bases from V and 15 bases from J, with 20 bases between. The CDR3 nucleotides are TGTGCCAGCGGACTGGGAGGGGACAGCTGGTTCTTC. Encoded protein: CASGLGGDSWFF.

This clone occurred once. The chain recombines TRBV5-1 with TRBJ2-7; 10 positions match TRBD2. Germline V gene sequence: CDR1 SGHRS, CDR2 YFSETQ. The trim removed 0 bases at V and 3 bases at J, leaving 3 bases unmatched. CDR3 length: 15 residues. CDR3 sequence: CASSLVQRGGYEQYF. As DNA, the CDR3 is TGCGCCAGCAGCTTGGTGCAGCGGGGGGGCTACGAGCAGTACTTC.

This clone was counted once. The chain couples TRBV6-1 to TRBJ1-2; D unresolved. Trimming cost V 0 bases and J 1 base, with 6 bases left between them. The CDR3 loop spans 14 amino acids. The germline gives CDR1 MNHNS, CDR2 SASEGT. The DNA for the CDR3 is TGTGCCAGCAGTGAAGCGTCGTTTAACTATGGCTACACCTTC. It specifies CASSEASFNYGYTF.

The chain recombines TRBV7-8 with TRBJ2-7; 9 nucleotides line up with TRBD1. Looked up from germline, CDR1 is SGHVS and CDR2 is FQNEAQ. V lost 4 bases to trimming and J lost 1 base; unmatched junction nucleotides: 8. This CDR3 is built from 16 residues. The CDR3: CASSSFRDRVSYEQYF. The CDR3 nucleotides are TGTGCCAGCAGCTCATTCCGGGACAGGGTTTCCTACGAGCAGTACTTC.

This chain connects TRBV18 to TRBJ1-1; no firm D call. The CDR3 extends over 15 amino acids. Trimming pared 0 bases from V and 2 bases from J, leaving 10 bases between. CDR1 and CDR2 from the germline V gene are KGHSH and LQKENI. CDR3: CASSPPWEGNTEAFF. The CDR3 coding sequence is TGTGCCAGCTCACCACCGTGGGAGGGTAACACTGAAGCTTTCTTT.

The CDR3 spells CASSPPQGGPTDTQYF. Here the CDR3 DNA reads TGTGCCAGCAGCCCCCCACAGGGGGGACCCACAGATACGCAGTATTTT. The genes are TRBV28 and TRBJ2-3; the match to TRBD1 covers 8 bases. V dropped 6 bases and J dropped 2; count of bases not matched to a gene: 10. The CDR3 sequence is 16 residues long. In germline, CDR1 is MDHEN, CDR2 SYDVKM. Filled out from reference TRBV28 and TRBJ2-3, the complete variable domain reads DVKVTQSSRYLVKRTGEKVFLECVQDMDHENMFWYRQDPGLGLRLIYFSYDVKMKEKGDIPEGYSVSREKKERFSLILESASTNQTSMYLCASSPPQGGPTDTQYFGPGTRLTVL.

CDR3 loop: CASRRNSNQPQHF. The CDR3 DNA reads as TGTGCCAGCAGACGTAATAGCAATCAGCCCCAGCATTTT. This chain connects TRBV7-2 to TRBJ1-5; D unclear. Germline V CDR1 and CDR2: SGHTA, FQGNSA. V was clipped by 6 bases and J by 0 bases, with 6 bases between them. The CDR3 covers 13 residues.

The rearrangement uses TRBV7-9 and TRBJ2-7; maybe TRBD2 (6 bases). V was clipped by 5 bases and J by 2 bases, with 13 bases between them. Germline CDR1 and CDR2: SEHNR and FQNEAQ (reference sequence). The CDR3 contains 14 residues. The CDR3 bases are TGTGCCAGCAGCCACGGTGGGGGGACCTACGAGCAGTACTTC. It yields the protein CASSHGGGTYEQYF. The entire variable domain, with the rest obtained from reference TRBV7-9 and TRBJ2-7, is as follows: DTGVSQNPRHKITKRGQNVTFRCDPISEHNRLYWYRQTLGQGPEFLTYFQNEAQLEKSRLLSDRFSAERPKGSFSTLEIQRTEQGDSAMYLCASSHGGGTYEQYFGPGTRLTVT.